The 31 T cell receptor beta chains listed next were all sequenced from one sample in a study of vaccination effects on CD4 cells after COVID-19. Using viral peptide pools, the ViraFEST assay grew out antigen-specific CD4+ T cells prior to sequencing. Following a roughly 11-day culture, CD4+ T cells were purified. Among the vaccine recipients, none had a prior SARS-CoV-2 infection, and nucleocapsid antibodies were negative. TCRdb keeps only in-frame clones here, not all; method: immunoSEQ multiplex PCR. The sample holds about 41,000 clones, approximately 80% seen once. These receptors have no known antigen. The sample consisted of CD4+ T cells from PBMCs cultured with HCoV-NL63 spike peptides, taken before COVID-19 vaccination. All receptors derive from a human donor who received a COVID-19 vaccine.

This chain links TRBV7-2 with TRBJ1-6; the D gene is possibly TRBD1 (6 bases). This CDR3 comprises 14 residues. The germline V gene has CDR1 SGHTA and CDR2 FQGNSA. Trimming removed 5 bases from V and 14 bases from J, with 19 bases in between. The CDR3 region is CASSPGTRGGTLHF. The CDR3 DNA is TGTGCCAGCAGCCCTGGGACACGGGGCGGGACCCTCCACTTT.

The count of this clone is one. The chain couples TRBV2 to TRBJ1-6; a weak D match, TRBD1 (6 bases). The CDR3 sequence is 14 residues long. V was trimmed by 8 bases and J by 6 bases, leaving 14 bases between them. The germline gives CDR1 SNHLY, CDR2 FYNNEI. The CDR3 DNA sequence: TGTGCCAGCCGACCCGGGGGGGCTAATTCACCCCTCCACTTT. Its translation is CASRPGGANSPLHF.

The chain joins TRBV2 to TRBJ2-1; 10 nucleotides align to TRBD1. The CDR3 covers 15 residues. Germline CDR1 SNHLY, CDR2 FYNNEI. Trimming cost V 5 bases and J 6 bases; bases outside gene matches: 7. The CDR3 sequence is CASSPHRTGGNEQFF. The CDR3 bases are TGTGCCAGCAGTCCACATAGGACAGGGGGCAATGAGCAGTTCTTC.

V usage is TRBV4-1 and J usage is TRBJ1-4; D perhaps matches TRBD1 (5 bases). This CDR3 is built from 15 residues. Trimming stripped 1 base from V and 7 bases from J, with 13 bases between. Germline V CDR1 and CDR2: MGHRA, YSYEKL. CDR3 nucleotides: TGCGCCAGCAGCCAAGTGAGGGGATTGCCTGAAAAACTGTTTTTT. This sequence encodes CASSQVRGLPEKLFF.

This clone was seen only once. This chain uses TRBV4-1 with TRBJ2-6, with D uncertain. Between the trimmed V and J ends, which lost 8 bases and 0 bases, there was a span of 17 bases. There are 17 residues in the CDR3. Germline V gene lookup returns CDR1 MGHRA and CDR2 YSYEKL. CDR3 in amino acids: CASQPGQTASGANVLTF. In DNA form, the CDR3 reads TGCGCCAGCCAGCCCGGGCAAACGGCCTCTGGGGCCAACGTCCTGACTTTC.

Notes on this clone: At one boundary the junction diverges from the germline segment, which might be a read error. This sequence joins TRBV7-9 and TRBJ1-4, with D hard to call. CDR1 SEHNR and CDR2 FQNEAQ come from the germline V gene (reference sequence). The CDR3 has 13 amino acids. In DNA, the CDR3 is TGTGCCAGCAGCCCGACGGCGATCCTGGGCGAATACTTT. Its translation: CASSPTAILGEYF.

The genes are TRBV5-5 and TRBJ2-7; 11 bases match TRBD1. Germline CDR1 is SGHKS and CDR2 is YYEKEE (reference sequence). J lost 3 bases, V lost 4 bases, and 6 bases had no gene match. CDR3 length: 15 amino acids. CDR3 nucleotide sequence: TGTGCCAGCAGCCCGGGGACAGGGGGTGACTACGAGCAGTACGTC. The encoded protein is CASSPGTGGDYEQYV.

The chain couples TRBV2 to TRBJ2-7; D is ambiguous. The CDR3 is 12 residues long. V lost 4 bases, J lost 2 bases, and 6 bases lay in between. Germline lookup yields CDR1 SNHLY and CDR2 FYNNEI. The CDR3 bases are TGTGCCAGCAGTGGGAACCCCTACGAGCAGTACGTC. The encoded protein is CASSGNPYEQYV.

The CDR3 region is CASSTRGGYEQYV. CDR3 DNA sequence: TGTGCCAGCAGTACAAGGGGGGGTTACGAGCAGTACGTC. The chain combines TRBV2 with TRBJ2-7; possible D gene TRBD2, 7 bases. Germline V gene lookup returns CDR1 SNHLY and CDR2 FYNNEI. Deletions cut 5 bases from V and 4 bases from J, with 12 bases between. The CDR3 extends over 13 amino acids.

This rearrangement joins TRBV18 to TRBJ2-3; D gene ambiguous. Per the germline V gene, CDR1 is KGHSH and CDR2 is LQKENI. The CDR3 loop spans 16 amino acids. V shed 6 bases and J shed 2 bases, with 18 bases lying between them. The CDR3 loop reads CASSRVSSLFTDTQYF. The CDR3 nucleotides are TGTGCCAGCTCCCGGGTCTCCAGCCTGTTCACAGATACGCAGTATTTT.

The chain is built from TRBV9 and TRBJ1-5; 8 nucleotides align to TRBD1. This CDR3 spans 15 amino acids. Germline lookup yields CDR1 SGDLS and CDR2 YYNGEE. With 0 bases clipped from V and 5 bases from J, the junction kept 4 bases outside the gene matches. For the CDR3, the DNA is TGTGCCAGCAGCGTAGGGCAGGGGGCAGATCAGCCCCAGCATTTT. It codes for CASSVGQGADQPQHF.

This clone has more than one count but fewer than ten. This chain connects TRBV12-5 to TRBJ1-4; D is unresolved. V dropped 1 base and J dropped 0 bases, with 6 bases sitting between them. This CDR3 has 15 amino acids. Germline V gives CDR1 LGHNT, CDR2 FRNRAP. CDR3 protein: CASGLGPATNEKLFF. CDR3 coding DNA: TGTGCTAGTGGTTTGGGACCTGCAACTAATGAAAAACTGTTTTTT.

The chain employs TRBV9 and TRBJ2-7; D may correspond to TRBD1 or TRBD2 (5 bases each). Trimming left V 3 bases short and J 4 bases short, with 14 bases between. Germline loops: CDR1 SGDLS, CDR2 YYNGEE. The CDR3 extends over 14 amino acids. CDR3 region: CASSEPGPNYEQYV. The CDR3, as DNA: TGTGCCAGCAGCGAGCCGGGACCAAATTACGAGCAGTACGTC.

This chain uses TRBV30 with TRBJ1-6; the D is unclear. Trimming stripped 2 bases from V and 0 bases from J, with 11 bases between. Germline V gives CDR1 GTSNPN, CDR2 SVGIG (reference sequence). This CDR3 contains 16 residues. The DNA for the CDR3 is TGTGCCTGGAGTCTCCGGGAGAGCTCCTATAATTCACCCCTCCACTTT. Protein sequence: CAWSLRESSYNSPLHF.

This chain joins TRBV5-1 and TRBJ2-1, with 10 positions matching TRBD2. Germline lookup yields CDR1 SGHRS and CDR2 YFSETQ. The CDR3 is 17 amino acids. The trim removed 0 bases at V and 4 bases at J, leaving 7 bases unmatched. CDR3 amino acids: CASSLATGLAAYNEQFF. CDR3 sequence (DNA): TGCGCCAGCAGCTTGGCCACCGGACTAGCGGCTTACAATGAGCAGTTCTTC. Based on the CDR3 plus reference TRBV5-1 and TRBJ2-1, the full variable domain is KAGVTQTPRYLIKTRGQQVTLSCSPISGHRSVSWYQQTPGQGLQFLFEYFSETQRNKGNFPGRFSGRQFSNSRSEMNVSTLELGDSALYLCASSLATGLAAYNEQFFGPGTRLTVL.

The chain has TRBV24-1 and TRBJ2-5, with 9 bases fitting TRBD2. With 5 bases clipped from V and 2 bases from J, the junction kept 11 bases outside the gene matches. The CDR3 consists of 17 residues. Germline CDR1 is KGHDR and CDR2 is SFDVKD. DNA of the CDR3: TGTGCCACCAGTGGTCTTTATGAGCGGGGGGATCAAGAGACCCAGTACTTC. Protein product: CATSGLYERGDQETQYF.

The J gene is TRBJ2-1, the V gene TRBV24-1; 12 bases are shared with TRBD1. CDR3 length: 16 residues. After removal of 4 bases from V and 9 bases from J, the junction contained 9 bases not matched to a gene. CDR1 and CDR2 (germline): KGHDR, SFDVKD. In nucleotides, the CDR3 is TGTGCCACCAGTGACCCGGGACAGGGGGCGACAGGTGAGCAGTTCTTC. Its translation is CATSDPGQGATGEQFF.

The V gene is TRBV5-1, the J gene TRBJ2-1, with TRBD2 identical over 11 bases. J gave up 5 bases and V 4 bases, and 5 bases lay outside the gene matches. The CDR3 has 15 amino acids. Germline CDR1 is SGHRS and CDR2 is YFSETQ. As DNA, the CDR3 is TGCGCCAGCAGCGATACTAGCGGGGGCAACAATGAGCAGTTCTTC. The encoded protein is CASSDTSGGNNEQFF.

This chain connects TRBV9 to TRBJ2-1; D is possibly TRBD1 or TRBD2 (5 bases each). The V end was cut by 0 bases, the J end by 8 bases, with 15 bases between. Germline assignment: CDR1 SGDLS and CDR2 YYNGEE. CDR3 size: 15 residues. The DNA of the CDR3 is TGTGCCAGCAGCGTAGTTGGGACCCCGATCGATGAGCAGTTCTTC. This sequence encodes CASSVVGTPIDEQFF.

The chain uses TRBV7-8 and TRBJ2-3, with 8 bases aligning to TRBD1. V dropped 5 bases and J dropped 9; count of bases not matched to a gene: 7. The V gene's germline CDR1 is SGHVS and CDR2 FQNEAQ. The CDR3 covers 13 residues. Written as DNA, the CDR3 is TGTGCCAGCAGCCAAGACAGGGGTGGGACGCAGTATTTT. It codes for CASSQDRGGTQYF.

In nucleotides, the CDR3 is TGTGCCACCAGTGACCAAACACGCCCCACCGGGGAGCTGTTTTTT. Amino acids: CATSDQTRPTGELFF. This chain uses TRBV24-1 with TRBJ2-2; D gene ambiguous. Looked up from germline, CDR1 is KGHDR and CDR2 is SFDVKD. V was shortened by 4 bases and J by 4 bases, with 12 bases between the two germline ends. The CDR3 length is 15 residues.

The chain couples TRBV6-6 to TRBJ1-2, with D unresolved. V was trimmed by 6 bases and J by 1 base, leaving 12 bases between them. Germline V gene sequence: CDR1 MNHNY, CDR2 SVGAGI (reference sequence). The CDR3 covers 14 residues. CDR3 bases: TGTGCCAGCAGGGATAGGGCGCTTAACTATGGCTACACCTTC. This sequence encodes CASRDRALNYGYTF.

The chain uses TRBV5-1 and TRBJ2-3; TRBD2 might be the D (5 bases). The length of the CDR3 is 13 residues. Germline lookup yields CDR1 SGHRS and CDR2 YFSETQ. V dropped 3 bases and J dropped 3 bases, with 8 bases sitting between them. The CDR3 nucleotides read TGCGCCAGCAGCTCAATAGCGACAGATACGCAGTATTTT. Its translation is CASSSIATDTQYF.

This rearrangement joins TRBV5-4 to TRBJ1-5; the D gene is possibly TRBD1 (6 bases). The V and J ends lost 2 bases and 1 base respectively, with 10 bases between them. The CDR3 is made up of 15 amino acids. Germline CDR1 SGHNT, CDR2 YYREEE (reference sequence). CDR3 DNA sequence: TGTGCCAGCAGCTTCGCCGGACAGAGCAATCAGCCCCAGCATTTT. This codes for CASSFAGQSNQPQHF.

A few counts support this clone. V is TRBV18 and J is TRBJ2-2, with D hard to call. The V gene's germline CDR1 is KGHSH and CDR2 LQKENI. V was clipped by 4 bases and J by 3 bases, with 3 bases between them. The CDR3 loop spans 12 amino acids. The CDR3 loop reads CASSQDTGELFF. In DNA form, the CDR3 reads TGTGCCAGCTCACAAGACACCGGGGAGCTGTTTTTT.

This chain uses TRBV5-1 with TRBJ1-4; D gene ambiguous. This CDR3 has 16 amino acids. CDR1 is SGHRS and CDR2 is YFSETQ in the germline V gene. V was clipped by 4 bases and J by 0 bases, with 13 bases between them. CDR3 sequence: CASSVGHSATNEKLFF. The CDR3 DNA is TGCGCCAGCAGCGTGGGCCACAGTGCAACTAATGAAAAACTGTTTTTT.

The J gene is TRBJ1-4, the V gene TRBV18, with TRBD1 matching over 9 bases. The germline V gene encodes CDR1 KGHSH and CDR2 LQKENI. The trim removed 3 bases at V and 6 bases at J, leaving 2 bases unmatched. CDR3 length: 14 amino acids. The CDR3 sequence is CASSPTGGDEKLFF. In DNA, the CDR3 is TGTGCCAGCTCACCGACAGGGGGGGATGAAAAACTGTTTTTT.

The chain carries TRBV7-8 and TRBJ2-1, with D possibly TRBD2 on 6 matching bases. The CDR3 covers 16 residues. Germline-derived CDR1 and CDR2 are SGHVS and FQNEAQ. V was pared by 5 bases and J by 2 bases, with 16 bases between. The chain's CDR3 is CASSRPAGVAYNEQFF. CDR3 nucleotides: TGTGCCAGCAGCCGCCCAGCGGGCGTAGCCTACAATGAGCAGTTCTTC.

V is TRBV4-2 and J is TRBJ2-3; 11 positions match TRBD1. CDR3 size: 15 residues. V dropped 3 bases and J dropped 5; count of bases not matched to a gene: 4. CDR1 is LGHNA and CDR2 is YNFKEQ in the germline V gene. The CDR3 DNA reads as TGTGCCAGCAGCCAGGACAGGGGGCGCGGAGATACGCAGTATTTT. Translated: CASSQDRGRGDTQYF.

This clone appeared a single time. V gene TRBV2 combines with J gene TRBJ2-2; D gene uncertain. This CDR3 is 14 amino acids long. V lost 9 bases to trimming and J lost 2 bases, with 13 bases between them. Per the germline V gene, CDR1 is SNHLY and CDR2 is FYNNEI. CDR3 DNA sequence: TGTGCCAGTCCTTCGGCAGACAACACCGGGGAGCTGTTTTTT. Translating gives CASPSADNTGELFF.

The genes are TRBV11-2 and TRBJ2-5; 11 positions match TRBD1. This CDR3 spans 17 amino acids. Germline CDR1 SGHAT, CDR2 FQNNGV. The V segment lost 4 bases and the J segment 4 bases; nucleotides outside the gene matches: 11. For the CDR3, the DNA is TGTGCCAGCAGCTCTACCCTAGGACAGGGGGCGCGAGAGACCCAGTACTTC. Protein: CASSSTLGQGARETQYF.